The clone carrying this TCR beta chain appeared a single time. Participant age was roughly 18 to 90 years, and participants resided in 20 to 30 US areas. This CDR3 has 14 amino acids. Germline lookup yields CDR1 SGHRS and CDR2 YFSETQ. Trimming removed 1 base from V and 4 bases from J, with 9 bases in between. This sample stems from a study of blood T cell repertoires in COVID-19. The wider study: In each case, the material was cDNA or gDNA derived from T cells, B-cell-depleted T cells, or PBMCs.

Original methodology: Estimated nucleated cell counts came from reference gene primer amplification. Sequencing used immunoSEQ multiplex PCR; TCRdb keeps in-frame clones, though not all of them. For V, J and clone size, that table is used; D and trimming come from the DNA. The top ten clones hold 0.95% to 1.5% of a sample with roughly 260,000 clones, around 90% of them seen once. J is TRBJ1-3 and V is TRBV5-1, with D perhaps matching TRBD1 (5 bases). The sequenced sample was PBMCs or T cells enriched from blood (not recorded which). The clonotype was recovered from a human donor in a cohort exposed to, infected with or recovered from COVID-19 (not recorded which). The donor label of this sample is uncertain. CDR3 amino acids: CASSLQGRGNTIYF. The CDR3 nucleotides read TGCGCCAGCAGCTTGCAGGGCAGGGGAAACACCATATATTTT.